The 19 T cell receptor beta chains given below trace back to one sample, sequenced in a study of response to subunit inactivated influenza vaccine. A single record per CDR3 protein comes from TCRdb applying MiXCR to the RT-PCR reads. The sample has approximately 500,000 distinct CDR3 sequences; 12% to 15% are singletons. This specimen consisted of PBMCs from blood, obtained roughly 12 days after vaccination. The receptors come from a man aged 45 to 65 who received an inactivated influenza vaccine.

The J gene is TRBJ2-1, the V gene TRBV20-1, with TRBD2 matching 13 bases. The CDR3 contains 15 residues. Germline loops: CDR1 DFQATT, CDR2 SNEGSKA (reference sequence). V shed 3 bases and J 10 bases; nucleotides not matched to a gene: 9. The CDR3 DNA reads TGCAGTGCTAGCCCGGGACTAGCGGGGTCGCCCGAGCAGTTCTTC. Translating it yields CSASPGLAGSPEQFF.

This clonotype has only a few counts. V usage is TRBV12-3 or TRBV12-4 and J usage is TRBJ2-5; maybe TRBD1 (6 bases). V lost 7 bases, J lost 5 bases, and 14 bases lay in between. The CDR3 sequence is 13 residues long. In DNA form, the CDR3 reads TGTGCCAGCACAAACAGGGTTGGTGAGACCCAGTACTTC. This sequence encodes CASTNRVGETQYF.

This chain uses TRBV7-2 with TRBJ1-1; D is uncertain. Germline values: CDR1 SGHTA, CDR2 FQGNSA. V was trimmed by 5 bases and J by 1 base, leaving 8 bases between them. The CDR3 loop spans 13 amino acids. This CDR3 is CASSPPSNTEAFF. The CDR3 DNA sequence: TGTGCCAGCAGCCCCCCGTCGAACACTGAAGCTTTCTTT.

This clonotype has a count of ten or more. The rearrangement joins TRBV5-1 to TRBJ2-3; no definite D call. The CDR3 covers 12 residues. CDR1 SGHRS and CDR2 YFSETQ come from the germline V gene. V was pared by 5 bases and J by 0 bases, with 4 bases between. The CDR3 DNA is TGCGCCAGCAGGCCCAGCACAGATACGCAGTATTTT. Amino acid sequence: CASRPSTDTQYF.

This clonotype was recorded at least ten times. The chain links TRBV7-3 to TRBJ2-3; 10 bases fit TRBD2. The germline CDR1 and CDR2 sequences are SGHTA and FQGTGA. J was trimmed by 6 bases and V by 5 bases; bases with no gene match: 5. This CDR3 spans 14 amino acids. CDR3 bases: TGTGCCAGCAGCCGTAGCGGGAGGTGGGATACGCAGTATTTT. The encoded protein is CASSRSGRWDTQYF.

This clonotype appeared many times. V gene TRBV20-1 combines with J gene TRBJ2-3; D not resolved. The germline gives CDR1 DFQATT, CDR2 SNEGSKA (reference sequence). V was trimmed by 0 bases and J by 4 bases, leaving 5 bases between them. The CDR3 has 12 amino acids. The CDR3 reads CSARDPPDTQYF. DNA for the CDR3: TGCAGTGCTAGAGATCCCCCAGATACGCAGTATTTT.

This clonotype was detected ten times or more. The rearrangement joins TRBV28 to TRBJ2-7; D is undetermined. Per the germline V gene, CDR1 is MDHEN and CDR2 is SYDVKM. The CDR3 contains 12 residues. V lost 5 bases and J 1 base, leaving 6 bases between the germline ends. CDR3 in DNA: TGTGCCAGCAGTAACCCATCCTACGAGCAGTACTTC. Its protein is CASSNPSYEQYF.

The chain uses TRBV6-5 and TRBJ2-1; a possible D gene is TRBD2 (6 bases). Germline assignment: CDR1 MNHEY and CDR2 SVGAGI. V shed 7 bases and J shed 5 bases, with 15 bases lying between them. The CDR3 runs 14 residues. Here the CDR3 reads CASTSLRGHNEQFF. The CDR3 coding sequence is TGTGCCAGCACTTCTTTGCGGGGACACAATGAGCAGTTCTTC.

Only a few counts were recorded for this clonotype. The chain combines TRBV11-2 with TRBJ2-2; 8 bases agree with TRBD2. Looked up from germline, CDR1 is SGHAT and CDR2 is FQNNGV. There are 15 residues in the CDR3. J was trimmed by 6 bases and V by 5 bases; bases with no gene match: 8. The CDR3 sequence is CASSLSGGAAGELFF. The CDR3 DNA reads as TGTGCCAGCAGCCTCAGCGGGGGCGCGGCCGGGGAGCTGTTTTTT.

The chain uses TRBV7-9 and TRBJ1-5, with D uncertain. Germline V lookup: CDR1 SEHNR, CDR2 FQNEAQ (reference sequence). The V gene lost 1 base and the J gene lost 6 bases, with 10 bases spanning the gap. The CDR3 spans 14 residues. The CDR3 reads CASSLDLSVQPQHF. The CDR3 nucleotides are TGTGCCAGCAGCTTAGACTTGAGTGTTCAGCCCCAGCATTTT.

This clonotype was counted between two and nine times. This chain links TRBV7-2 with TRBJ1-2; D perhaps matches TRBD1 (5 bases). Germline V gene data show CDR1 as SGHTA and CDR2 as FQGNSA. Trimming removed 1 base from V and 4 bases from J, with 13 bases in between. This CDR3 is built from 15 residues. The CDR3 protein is CASSLGDPRTYGYTF. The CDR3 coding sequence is TGTGCCAGCAGCTTAGGGGACCCTAGGACCTATGGCTACACCTTC.

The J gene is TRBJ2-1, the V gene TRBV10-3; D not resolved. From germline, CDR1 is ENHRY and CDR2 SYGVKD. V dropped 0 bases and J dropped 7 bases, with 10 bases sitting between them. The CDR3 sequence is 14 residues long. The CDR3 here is CAISESWGRNEQFF. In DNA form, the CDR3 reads TGTGCCATCAGTGAGTCTTGGGGTCGGAATGAGCAGTTCTTC.

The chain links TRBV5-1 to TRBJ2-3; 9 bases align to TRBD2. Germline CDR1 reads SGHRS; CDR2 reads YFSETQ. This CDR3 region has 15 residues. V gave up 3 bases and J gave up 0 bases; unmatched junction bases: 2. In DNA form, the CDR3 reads TGCGCCAGCAGCTGGAGCGGGAGGAGCACAGATACGCAGTATTTT. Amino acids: CASSWSGRSTDTQYF.

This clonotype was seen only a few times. This chain's CDR3 is CASSSRSTQGHNEQFF. Here the CDR3 DNA reads TGTGCCAGCAGCTCCCGCTCTACCCAGGGTCACAATGAGCAGTTCTTC. The rearrangement uses TRBV11-3 and TRBJ2-1; maybe TRBD1 (5 bases). Germline CDR1 and CDR2: SGHNT and YENEEA. The CDR3 totals 16 residues. V shed 4 bases and J shed 5 bases, with 18 bases lying between them.

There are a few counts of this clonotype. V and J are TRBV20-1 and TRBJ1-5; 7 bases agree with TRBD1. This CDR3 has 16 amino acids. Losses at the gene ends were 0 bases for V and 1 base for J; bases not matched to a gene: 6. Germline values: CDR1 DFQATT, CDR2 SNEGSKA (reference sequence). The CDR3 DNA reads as TGCAGTGCTAGAGATCCGCAGGGACAGAGCAATCAGCCCCAGCATTTT. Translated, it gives CSARDPQGQSNQPQHF.

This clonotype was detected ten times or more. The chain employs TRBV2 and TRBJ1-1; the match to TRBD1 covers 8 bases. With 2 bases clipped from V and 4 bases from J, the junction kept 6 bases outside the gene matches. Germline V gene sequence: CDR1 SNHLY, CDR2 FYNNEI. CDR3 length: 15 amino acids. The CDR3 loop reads CASSEYQGATTEAFF. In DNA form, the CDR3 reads TGTGCCAGCAGTGAATATCAGGGGGCGACCACTGAAGCTTTCTTT.

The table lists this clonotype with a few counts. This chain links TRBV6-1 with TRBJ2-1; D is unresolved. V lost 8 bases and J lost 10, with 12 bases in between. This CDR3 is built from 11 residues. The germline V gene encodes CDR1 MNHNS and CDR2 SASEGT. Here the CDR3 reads CASGRNLEQFF. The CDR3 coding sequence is TGTGCCAGCGGTCGAAATCTAGAGCAGTTCTTC.

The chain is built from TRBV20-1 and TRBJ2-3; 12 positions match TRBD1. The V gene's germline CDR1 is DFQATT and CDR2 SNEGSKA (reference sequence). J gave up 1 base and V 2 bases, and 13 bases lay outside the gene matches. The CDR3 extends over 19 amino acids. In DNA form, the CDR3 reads TGCAGTGCTAGATCTACTAGGGGACAGGGGGCCGACGGCACAGATACGCAGTATTTT. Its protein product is CSARSTRGQGADGTDTQYF.

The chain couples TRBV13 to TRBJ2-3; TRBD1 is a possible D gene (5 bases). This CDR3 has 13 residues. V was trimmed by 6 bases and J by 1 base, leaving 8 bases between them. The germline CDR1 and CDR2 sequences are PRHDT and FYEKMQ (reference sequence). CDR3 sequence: CASSARGTDTQYF. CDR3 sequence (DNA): TGTGCCAGCAGTGCCAGGGGCACAGATACGCAGTATTTT. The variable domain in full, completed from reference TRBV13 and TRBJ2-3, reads AAGVIQSPRHLIKEKRETATLKCYPIPRHDTVYWYQQGPGQDPQFLISFYEKMQSDKGSIPDRFSAQQFSDYHSELNMSSLELGDSALYFCASSARGTDTQYFGPGTRLTVL.